This T cell receptor (beta chain) came from a study of cytomegalovirus exposure and HLA in healthy donors. It was with 60 Vbeta and 13 Jbeta primers that the PCR ran. Profiling relied on immunoSEQ multiplex PCR, and the TCRdb table lists in-frame clones only, not all of them. In the table there are 250,000 to 350,000 clones, 80% of which are singletons. The CDR3 totals 12 residues. CDR1 SQVTM and CDR2 ANQGSEA come from the germline V gene. V shed 1 base and J shed 1 base, with 5 bases lying between them. The sample taken for sequencing was PBMCs. This sequence joins TRBV29-1 and TRBJ2-7; D unresolved. This receptor was identified in a girl aged 2-9 years in good health and CMV-seronegative. Here the CDR3 DNA reads TGCAGCGTTGAAGCCGGTTCCTACGAGCAGTACTTC. Its protein product is CSVEAGSYEQYF.